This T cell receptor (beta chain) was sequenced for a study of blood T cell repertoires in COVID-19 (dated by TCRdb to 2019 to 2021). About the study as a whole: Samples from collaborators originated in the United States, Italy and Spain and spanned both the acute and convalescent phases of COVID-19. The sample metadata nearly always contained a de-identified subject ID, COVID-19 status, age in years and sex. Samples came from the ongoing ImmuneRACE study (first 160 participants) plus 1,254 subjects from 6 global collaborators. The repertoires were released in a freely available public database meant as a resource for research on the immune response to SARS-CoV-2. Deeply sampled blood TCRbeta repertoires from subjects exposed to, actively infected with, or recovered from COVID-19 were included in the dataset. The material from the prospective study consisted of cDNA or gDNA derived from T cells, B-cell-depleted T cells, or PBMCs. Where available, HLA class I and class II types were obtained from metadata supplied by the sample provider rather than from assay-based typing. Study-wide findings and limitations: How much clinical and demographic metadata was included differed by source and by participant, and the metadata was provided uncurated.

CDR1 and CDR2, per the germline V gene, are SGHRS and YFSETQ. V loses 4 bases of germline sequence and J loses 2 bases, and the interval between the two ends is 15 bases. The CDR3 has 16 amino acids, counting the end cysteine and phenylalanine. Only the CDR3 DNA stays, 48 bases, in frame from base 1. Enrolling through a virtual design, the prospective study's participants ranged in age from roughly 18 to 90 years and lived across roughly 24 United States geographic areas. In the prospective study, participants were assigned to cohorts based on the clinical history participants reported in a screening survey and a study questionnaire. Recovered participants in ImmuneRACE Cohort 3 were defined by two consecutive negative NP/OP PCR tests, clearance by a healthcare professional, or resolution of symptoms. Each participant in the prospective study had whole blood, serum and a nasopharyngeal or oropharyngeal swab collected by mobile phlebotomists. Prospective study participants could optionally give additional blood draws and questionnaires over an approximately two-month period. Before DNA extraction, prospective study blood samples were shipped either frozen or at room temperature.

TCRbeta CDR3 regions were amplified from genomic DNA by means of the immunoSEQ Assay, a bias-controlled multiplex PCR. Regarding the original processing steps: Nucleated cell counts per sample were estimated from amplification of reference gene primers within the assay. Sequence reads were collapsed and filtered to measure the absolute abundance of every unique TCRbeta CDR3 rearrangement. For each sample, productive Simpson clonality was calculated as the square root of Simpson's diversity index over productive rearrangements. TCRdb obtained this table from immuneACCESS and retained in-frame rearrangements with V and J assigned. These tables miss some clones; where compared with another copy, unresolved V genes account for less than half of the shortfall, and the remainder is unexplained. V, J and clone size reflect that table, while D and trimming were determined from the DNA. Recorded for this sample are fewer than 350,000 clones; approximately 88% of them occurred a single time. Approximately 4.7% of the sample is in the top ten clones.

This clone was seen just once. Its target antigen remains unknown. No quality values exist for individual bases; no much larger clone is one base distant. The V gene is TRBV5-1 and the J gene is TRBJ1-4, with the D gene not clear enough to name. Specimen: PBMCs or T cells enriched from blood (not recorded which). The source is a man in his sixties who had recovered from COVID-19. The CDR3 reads CASSIGRPATNEKLFF. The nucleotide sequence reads TGCGCCAGCAGCATTGGGAGACCTGCTACTAATGAAAAACTGTTTTTT. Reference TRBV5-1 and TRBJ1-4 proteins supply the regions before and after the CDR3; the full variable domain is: KAGVTQTPRYLIKTRGQQVTLSCSPISGHRSVSWYQQTPGQGLQFLFEYFSETQRNKGNFPGRFSGRQFSNSRSEMNVSTLELGDSALYLCASSIGRPATNEKLFFGSGTQLSVL.